The next 14 T cell receptor beta chains were all read from a single sample in a study. TCRdb processed the RT-PCR reads anew with MiXCR; each CDR3 protein has one entry. This table holds about 680,000 distinct CDR3 sequences, over 12% found once. Specimen: memory CD4+ T cells from blood. The receptors originated from a female donor in good health, serving as a healthy control.

This clonotype was detected a few times. V and J are TRBV18 and TRBJ1-5; TRBD1 is a possible D gene (6 bases). V was trimmed by 2 bases and J by 6 bases, leaving 11 bases between them. CDR3 size: 14 residues. CDR1 and CDR2 (germline): KGHSH, LQKENI. This chain's CDR3 is CASSPDGGVQPQHF. Written as DNA, the CDR3 is TGTGCCAGCTCACCAGATGGGGGCGTTCAGCCCCAGCATTTT.

For this clonotype: A much larger clone differs by one base, so this may be a read error. The CDR3, as DNA: TGTGCCAGCAGGGAGTGTAGCGGGACCTACGAGCAGTACTTC. Protein product: CASRECSGTYEQYF. This sequence joins TRBV7-2 and TRBJ2-7; 8 bases map to TRBD2. The CDR3 loop spans 14 amino acids. J was trimmed by 2 bases and V by 6 bases; bases with no gene match: 6. The germline V gene has CDR1 SGHTA and CDR2 FQGNSA.

V usage is TRBV7-2 and J usage is TRBJ2-1; D tentatively reads TRBD1 or TRBD2 (6 bases each). Trimming cost V 3 bases and J 0 bases, with 18 bases left between them. The CDR3 length is 18 residues. Germline CDR1 and CDR2: SGHTA and FQGNSA. CDR3 loop: CASSFWGAAFSSYNEQFF. The CDR3 DNA is TGTGCCAGCAGCTTCTGGGGGGCGGCCTTCAGCTCCTACAATGAGCAGTTCTTC.

This clonotype was seen more than once but under ten times. The gene calls are TRBV7-9 and TRBJ1-2, with a tentative D call TRBD1 (5 bases). The ends were cut back, 6 bases at V and 10 bases at J, with 21 bases in the middle. CDR1 is SEHNR and CDR2 is FQNEAQ in the germline V gene (reference sequence). CDR3 length: 14 amino acids. The CDR3 DNA sequence: TGTGCCAGCAGTCTTAGCTCTGAGGGAGGGGTCTACACCTTC. It codes for CASSLSSEGGVYTF. Full variable domain (outside the CDR3, taken from reference TRBV7-9 and TRBJ1-2): DTGVSQNPRHKITKRGQNVTFRCDPISEHNRLYWYRQTLGQGPEFLTYFQNEAQLEKSRLLSDRFSAERPKGSFSTLEIQRTEQGDSAMYLCASSLSSEGGVYTFGSGTRLTVV.

This clonotype was observed a handful of times. V usage is TRBV27 and J usage is TRBJ2-1; 9 nucleotides agree with TRBD2. CDR1 is MNHEY and CDR2 is SMNVEV in the germline V gene (reference sequence). The CDR3 has 16 amino acids. Trimming removed 2 bases from V and 8 bases from J; junction bases left unmatched: 10. As DNA, the CDR3 is TGTGCCAGCAGTTTAGCAGCGGGAGGTTCACAGGATGAGCAGTTCTTC. This codes for CASSLAAGGSQDEQFF.

The chain joins TRBV12-3 or TRBV12-4 to TRBJ2-3, with TRBD2 matching over 11 bases. CDR3 size: 16 residues. J lost 4 bases, V lost 6 bases, and 9 bases had no gene match. The CDR3 coding sequence is TGTGCCAGCAGCGCCTCGGGACTAGCGGTAGCAGATACGCAGTATTTT. Its translation: CASSASGLAVADTQYF.

A few counts support this clonotype. The V and J genes are TRBV28 and TRBJ2-7, with 10 bases lining up with TRBD2. CDR3 size: 14 residues. Germline CDR1 reads MDHEN; CDR2 reads SYDVKM. The junction had 12 bases not matched to a gene; V was cut back by 7 bases and J by 9 bases. CDR3 nucleotide sequence: TGTGCCAGCAACACGCTCGGGACTAGCGCGGGGCAGTACTTC. Residues: CASNTLGTSAGQYF.

The rearrangement joins TRBV28 to TRBJ2-7, with D possibly matching TRBD1 (6 bases). Deletions cut 6 bases from V and 2 bases from J, with 11 bases between. Germline V gene lookup returns CDR1 MDHEN and CDR2 SYDVKM. This CDR3 has 13 amino acids. The CDR3 DNA reads as TGTGCCAGCAGACCGGGACACCCCTACGAGCAGTACTTC. This translates into CASRPGHPYEQYF.

The chain has TRBV6-2 or TRBV6-3 and TRBJ2-3; TRBD2 might be the D (5 bases). CDR3 length: 14 residues. Germline CDR1 and CDR2: MNHEY and SVGEGT. V lost 6 bases and J 4 bases, leaving 14 bases between the germline ends. CDR3 coding DNA: TGTGCCAGCAGCGAGGGCCATCCGGCAGATACGCAGTATTTT. It is translated as CASSEGHPADTQYF.

The chain joins TRBV2 to TRBJ1-2; unclear D gene. Per germline, CDR1 SNHLY and CDR2 FYNNEI. The CDR3 sequence is 12 residues long. V lost 0 bases, J lost 8 bases, and 7 bases lay in between. The CDR3: CASSEALSGYTF. As DNA, the CDR3 is TGTGCCAGCAGTGAAGCGCTTTCGGGCTACACCTTC.

This clonotype was found a few times. The chain recombines TRBV5-1 with TRBJ2-1; D uncertain. V dropped 4 bases and J dropped 7 bases, with 21 bases sitting between them. Germline V lookup: CDR1 SGHRS, CDR2 YFSETQ. The CDR3 sequence is 16 residues long. The CDR3 spells CASSIEASGRKNEQFF. The CDR3 DNA reads TGCGCCAGCAGCATCGAAGCTAGTGGAAGAAAAAATGAGCAGTTCTTC.

In its sample, this clonotype was seen a few times. The rearrangement joins TRBV2 to TRBJ1-5, with D possibly TRBD1 on 6 matching bases. There are 15 residues in the CDR3. V lost 4 bases to trimming and J lost 0 bases, with 10 bases between them. Germline V gene data show CDR1 as SNHLY and CDR2 as FYNNEI. The DNA for the CDR3 is TGTGCCAGCAGTGCACAGGGAGTTAGCAATCAGCCCCAGCATTTT. Its translation: CASSAQGVSNQPQHF.

This clonotype turned up a few times. The chain joins TRBV5-5 to TRBJ2-3; 15 nucleotides match TRBD2. V was clipped by 6 bases and J by 8 bases; unmatched bases: 13. Germline assignment: CDR1 SGHKS and CDR2 YYEKEE (reference sequence). CDR3 length equals 17 residues. CDR3 loop: CASKAQGGLAGGGTQYF. CDR3 in DNA: TGTGCCAGCAAGGCACAGGGGGGACTAGCGGGAGGAGGTACGCAGTATTTT. The full variable domain, rest sourced from reference TRBV5-5 and TRBJ2-3, is DAGVTQSPTHLIKTRGQQVTLRCSPISGHKSVSWYQQVLGQGPQFIFQYYEKEERGRGNFPDRFSARQFPNYSSELNVNALLLGDSALYLCASKAQGGLAGGGTQYFGPGTRLTVL.

CDR3 in amino acids: CASSQDHPFQGVVNQPQHF. DNA for the CDR3: TGCGCCAGCAGCCAAGACCACCCGTTTCAGGGTGTAGTCAATCAGCCCCAGCATTTT. V usage is TRBV4-3 and J usage is TRBJ1-5, with D tentatively TRBD1 (5 bases). This CDR3 is 19 amino acids long. CDR1 LGHNA and CDR2 YSLEER come from the germline V gene. V was shortened by 0 bases and J by 3 bases, with 21 bases between the two germline ends.